This T cell receptor beta chain was recorded in a study of blood T cells in healthy people across ages. A second about 6 to 12 cycle PCR used barcoded and J-beta primers. Using its own MiXCR run on the 5' RACE reads, TCRdb lists one record per CDR3 protein. The table records approximately 600,000 distinct CDR3 sequences, approximately 50% of them present only once. To note about this clonotype: The antigen is not known.

Study results and caveats: A strong correlation between TCR beta diversity and naive T cell percentage was seen.

This sequence originates from a man in his 60s in good health. Sequencing was carried out using blood.

CDR3: CATNPSGNRGQGYGYTF. CDR3 DNA sequence: TGTGCCACCAATCCTAGTGGAAACAGGGGTCAGGGCTATGGCTACACCTTC. The rearrangement links TRBV6-1 to TRBJ1-2, with 7 bases fitting TRBD1. The CDR3 spans 17 residues. V was pared by 10 bases and J by 4 bases, with 21 bases of the junction left unmatched. In germline, CDR1 is MNHNS, CDR2 SASEGT.